This TCR beta chain was observed in a study of T cell repertoires in cytomegalovirus infection. Regarding the study as a whole: Using cumulative public TCR beta family frequency, the authors identified those who carried CMV together with the relevant HLA. The ex vivo response was dominated by HLA-C-restricted CMV-specific TCR beta clonotypes.

The CDR3 consists of 15 residues. The J segment lost 4 bases and the V segment lost 8 bases, leaving 8 bases of the junction unmatched. Germline lookup yields CDR1 MNHEY and CDR2 SMNVEV (reference sequence). One entry per CDR3 protein results from TCRdb running MiXCR on the reads. The sample has 300,000 to 400,000 distinct CDR3 sequences, 25% to 35% seen once. This clonotype has at least ten counts. Antigen: not known. The rearrangement links TRBV27 to TRBJ2-3, with 11 bases aligning to TRBD2. The starting material was cultured PBMCs, obtained from culture after CMV antigen stimulation. This sequence was found in a human donor in good health (CMV status not recorded). Some clones in this sample may be carry-over from other donors' samples. CDR3 loop: CASRPTSGSSDTQYF. The CDR3 nucleotides read TGTGCCAGCCGCCCCACTAGCGGGAGCTCAGATACGCAGTATTTT.